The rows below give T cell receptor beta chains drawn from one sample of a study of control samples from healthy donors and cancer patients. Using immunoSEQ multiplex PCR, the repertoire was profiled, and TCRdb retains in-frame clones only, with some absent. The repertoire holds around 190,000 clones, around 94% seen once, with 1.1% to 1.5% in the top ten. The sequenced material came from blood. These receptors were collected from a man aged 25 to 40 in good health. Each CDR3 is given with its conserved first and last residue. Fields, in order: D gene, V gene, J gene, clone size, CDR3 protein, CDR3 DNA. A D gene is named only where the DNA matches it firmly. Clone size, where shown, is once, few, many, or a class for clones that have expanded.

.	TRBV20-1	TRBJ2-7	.	CSARAVVEQYF	TGCAGTGCTAGGGCCGTAGTAGAGCAGTACTTC
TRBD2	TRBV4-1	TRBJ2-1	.	CASSQEASGSLYEQFF	TGCGCCAGCAGCCAAGAGGCTAGCGGGAGCCTATATGAGCAGTTCTTC
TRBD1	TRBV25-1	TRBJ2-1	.	CASRRTGDGNEQFF	TGTGCCAGCAGGAGGACAGGGGACGGCAATGAGCAGTTCTTC
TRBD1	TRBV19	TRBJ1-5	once	CATDPGTGWQPQHF	TGTGCCACCGACCCAGGGACAGGGTGGCAGCCCCAGCATTTT
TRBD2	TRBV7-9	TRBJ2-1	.	CASSPSGRAGHEQFF	TGTGCCAGCAGCCCTAGCGGGAGGGCCGGCCATGAGCAGTTCTTC
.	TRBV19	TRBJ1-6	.	CASSSEQGPNSPLHF	TGTGCCAGTAGTTCGGAGCAAGGCCCTAATTCACCCCTCCACTTT
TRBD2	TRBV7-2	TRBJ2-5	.	CASSLVSGLANQETQYF	TGTGCCAGCAGCTTAGTTTCAGGACTAGCAAACCAAGAGACCCAGTACTTC
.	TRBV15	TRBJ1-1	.	CATSRDIGTVMNTEAFF	TGTGCCACCAGCAGAGATATCGGGACGGTTATGAACACTGAAGCTTTCTTT
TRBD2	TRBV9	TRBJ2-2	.	CASSVESGRPGELFF	TGTGCCAGCAGCGTAGAGAGCGGGAGACCCGGGGAGCTGTTTTTT
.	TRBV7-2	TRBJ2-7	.	CASSLSLGSEQYF	TGTGCCAGCAGCTTATCTTTGGGGTCCGAGCAGTACTTC
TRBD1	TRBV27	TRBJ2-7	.	CASSRPRTGGGEQYF	TGTGCCAGCAGCCGGCCAAGGACAGGGGGAGGCGAGCAGTACTTC
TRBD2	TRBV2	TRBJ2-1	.	CALIPSGAINHTYNEQFF	TGTGCCCTCATACCTAGCGGGGCAATTAACCACACCTACAATGAGCAGTTCTTC
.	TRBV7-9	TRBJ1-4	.	CASSPVLGVWATNEKLFF	TGTGCCAGCAGTCCGGTCTTGGGGGTTTGGGCAACTAATGAAAAACTGTTTTTT
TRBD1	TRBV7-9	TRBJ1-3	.	CASSHDRGSGNTIYF	TGTGCCAGCAGCCATGACAGGGGCAGCGGAAACACCATATATTTT
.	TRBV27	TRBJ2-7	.	CASKYSTGVAYEQYF	TGTGCCAGCAAGTATTCGACGGGTGTAGCCTACGAGCAGTACTTC
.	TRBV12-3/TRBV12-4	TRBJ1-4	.	CASSLGEKLFF	TGTGCCAGCAGTTTAGGTGAAAAACTGTTTTTT
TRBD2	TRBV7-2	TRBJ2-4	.	CASSLGGSGRVAIQYF	TGTGCCAGCAGCTTAGGGGGTAGCGGGAGGGTCGCCATTCAGTACTTC
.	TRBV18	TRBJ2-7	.	CASSPQNYEQYF	TGTGCCAGCTCACCACAGAACTACGAGCAGTACTTC
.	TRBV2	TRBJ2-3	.	CASSRETNTDTQYF	TGTGCCAGCAGCCGGGAGACGAACACAGATACGCAGTATTTT
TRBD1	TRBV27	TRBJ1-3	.	CASSPRTGGNTIYF	TGTGCCAGCAGTCCAAGGACAGGTGGAAACACCATATATTTT
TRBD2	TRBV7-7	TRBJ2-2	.	CASSPTGLNTGELFF	TGTGCCAGCAGCCCAACGGGACTAAACACCGGGGAGCTGTTTTTT
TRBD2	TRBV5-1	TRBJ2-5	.	CASSLDLAGGETQYF	TGCGCCAGCAGCTTGGACCTAGCGGGGGGAGAGACCCAGTACTTC
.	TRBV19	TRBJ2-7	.	CASSTVDRPPSYEQYF	TGTGCCAGTAGTACCGTCGACAGGCCCCCATCCTACGAGCAGTACTTC
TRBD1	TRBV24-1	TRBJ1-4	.	CATRGQPNEKLFF	TGTGCCACCAGGGGACAGCCTAATGAAAAACTGTTTTTT